The entry that follows covers one TCR beta chain sequence. The antigen is not known. Primers used in a second PCR of roughly 6 to 12 cycles were a sample-barcoded 5' primer and a J-beta primer mix. TCRdb passed the 5' RACE reads through MiXCR, listing each CDR3 protein once. Of about 720,000 distinct CDR3 sequences listed, 20% to 30% are singletons. The data originate from a study of blood T cells in healthy people across ages. Study-level findings and limits: Relative to aged donors, long-lived donors carried more naive CD4+ cells and displayed higher diversity.

The J segment lost 6 bases and the V segment lost 4 bases, leaving 5 bases of the junction unmatched. This CDR3 has 13 residues. Germline-derived CDR1 and CDR2 are KGHSH and LQKENI. Another study also made use of these data, one on T cells of mothers and their children. That work contributes: Both sample barcodes and 2-4 random nucleotides came from the M1S primer of the second PCR.

This clonotype originated in a boy younger than 18 in good health. The gene calls are TRBV18 and TRBJ2-7, with 8 bases matching TRBD1. Input material: blood. CDR3 protein: CASSLGQETEQYF. In DNA form, the CDR3 reads TGTGCCAGCTCACTGGGACAGGAGACCGAGCAGTACTTC.